This T cell receptor (beta chain) stems from a study of cytomegalovirus exposure and HLA in healthy donors. Study-level background: Most genotyped donors, roughly 80% of about 430, had Caucasian-associated genetic ancestry.

The PCR ran on 60 Vbeta and 13 Jbeta primers. As originally analysed: Among the unique TCR beta chains that a later analysis counted, about 86 million in all, roughly 11 million were shared. Here immunoSEQ multiplex PCR was the method, and the copy in TCRdb shows in-frame clones only, minus some. V and J calls and clone size are copied from that table; D and trimming were computed from the DNA. This sample has more than 95,000 clones, with roughly 80% found just once. Study-level findings and limits: The study flagged about 160 TCR beta chains as cytomegalovirus-associated.

This CDR3 has 14 residues. From germline, CDR1 is MDHEN and CDR2 SYDVKM. Trimming removed 1 base at V and 3 bases at J, with 10 bases between. In the case of this clone: Its antigen remains unidentified.

This receptor was obtained from a woman aged 40 to 50 in good health and CMV-seronegative. The V and J genes are TRBV28 and TRBJ2-7; no clear D. The sequencing input was PBMCs. The CDR3, as DNA: TGTGCCAGCAGTTTATCTAGTAGTTTCTACGAGCAGTACTTC. Residues: CASSLSSSFYEQYF.